One T cell receptor (beta chain) is described in this entry. Its antigen is unidentified. Other nucleotide sequences from this sample produce the same CDR3. Germline V lookup: CDR1 LNHNV, CDR2 YYDKDF (reference sequence). V shed 3 bases and J 5 bases; nucleotides not matched to a gene: 0. The CDR3 has 12 amino acids. Cell sorting via CD45RO/CCR7/CD25/CD127/CD95/CD27 was performed to obtain CD4+ naive, central memory, regulatory and stem cell-like memory cells. The sample is drawn from a study of beta chain features in type 1 diabetes. Across the whole study: No patient-donor differences in age, gender, total cells or subset yield.

Study-level findings and limits: The study found moderately but significantly shorter TCRB CDR3s in all four CD4+ subsets of Type 1 diabetes patients.

Expressed TCRB transcripts got sequenced, as all isolated RNA was reverse transcribed. Assay used: immunoSEQ multiplex PCR; TCRdb lists only in-frame clones, some missing. The sample shows about 270,000 clones, over 11% of them seen only once. V gene TRBV15 combines with J gene TRBJ2-5; 7 bases match TRBD2. This TCR was recovered from a man aged 25 to 45 with type 1 diabetes. Sequencing was done on a sample of naive CD4+ T cells from blood. The CDR3 region is CATSRGGETQYF. The CDR3 DNA follows: TGTGCCACCAGCAGGGGGGGGGAGACCCAGTACTTC.